The clone carrying this T cell receptor beta chain has only one observation. This CDR3 spans 15 amino acids. V lost 5 bases to trimming and J lost 6 bases, with 17 bases between them. CDR1 is SGHTA, CDR2 FQGTGA, per germline. The data were obtained in a study of cytomegalovirus exposure and HLA in healthy donors. PCR was performed using 60 Vbeta and 13 Jbeta primers. Only in-frame clones appear in the TCRdb table, and some are missing; sequencing was by immunoSEQ multiplex PCR. This sample carries fewer than 200,000 clones, about 82% of them seen once, and the ten largest clones take about 0.8%. Sequencing was done on a sample of PBMCs. The origin of this receptor is a female donor in good health and CMV-seronegative. The V call is TRBV7-3, the J call TRBJ2-1, with D possibly matching TRBD2 (6 bases). The CDR3, as DNA: TGTGCCAGCAGCCTACCGGGACTGCAGCTCAATGAGCAGTTCTTC. It encodes CASSLPGLQLNEQFF.